The T cell receptor beta chain under discussion was sequenced for a study of blood T cell repertoires in COVID-19. Study summary: COVID-19 samples, acute and convalescent, were from the United States, Italy and Spain. In each case, the material was cDNA or gDNA derived from T cells, B-cell-depleted T cells, or PBMCs.

In the authors' methods: For nucleated cells, counts were estimated from reference gene primer amplification. The assay was immunoSEQ multiplex PCR, and TCRdb's table has in-frame clones only and misses some. That table is the source of V, J and clone size, and D and trimming were worked out from the DNA. The sample has around 450,000 clones, less than 95% seen once. V shed 2 bases and J 4 bases; nucleotides not matched to a gene: 2. Germline values: CDR1 SGHRS, CDR2 YFSETQ. This CDR3 contains 14 residues. Sequencing input: PBMCs or T cells enriched from blood (not recorded which). The chain has TRBV5-1 and TRBJ2-2, with 7 bases that match TRBD1. The receptor was isolated from a man aged 18 to 30 who had recovered from COVID-19. This CDR3 is CASSLTGATGELFF. Here the CDR3 DNA reads TGCGCCAGCAGCTTAACAGGGGCCACCGGGGAGCTGTTTTTT.